The clone carrying this T cell receptor beta chain showed up just once. The target antigen is unknown. Before sequencing took place, the ViraFEST assay used viral peptide pools to expand antigen-specific CD4+ T cells. The culture ran for under eleven days, and then CD4+ T cells were isolated. Each person got two doses of an mRNA SARS-CoV-2 vaccine, BNT162b2 or mRNA-1273. Cultivation was performed at two million PBMC per well with 10 IU/ml IL-2 and 7.5 to 10 ug/ml peptides added. The sample originates from a study of vaccination effects on CD4 cells after COVID-19. General study points: After vaccination, at late timepoints, clones induced by infection and by vaccine contracted markedly. A shortage of convalescent patients and an absence of early post-infection timepoints characterized the study.

Profiling relied on immunoSEQ multiplex PCR, and the TCRdb table lists in-frame clones only, not all of them. The top ten hold more than 1.3% of the sample, which has about 33,000 clones, roughly 86% seen once. The sample here was CD4+ T cells from PBMCs cultured with HCoV-NL63 spike peptides, taken after COVID-19 vaccination. The TCR was taken from a human donor who received a COVID-19 vaccine. Some clones in this sample may be carry-over from other donors' samples.

DNA for the CDR3: TGCGCCAGCAGTGATCCGGGACGGAGCACAGATACGCAGTATTTT. This translates into CASSDPGRSTDTQYF. V and J are TRBV10-1 and TRBJ2-3, with D perhaps assigned TRBD1 or TRBD2 (5 bases each). The CDR3 totals 15 residues. Germline V gene sequence: CDR1 WNHNN, CDR2 SYGVQD (reference sequence). Trimming cost V 3 bases and J 0 bases, with 10 bases left between them.